These 17 T cell receptor beta chains came from one sample sequenced in a study of tumor-infiltrating lymphocytes in localized non-small cell lung cancer. TCRdb keeps only in-frame clones here, not all; method: immunoSEQ multiplex PCR. In the table there are around 9,200 clones, about four fifths of which are singletons. The sequenced sample consisted of uninvolved lung tissue not adjacent to the tumor. Source of these receptors: a human donor with non-small cell lung cancer.

The V and J genes are TRBV5-1 and TRBJ2-5; 10 positions agree with TRBD1. The CDR3 is made up of 16 amino acids. CDR1 and CDR2 (germline): SGHRS, YFSETQ. J was trimmed by 0 bases and V by 4 bases; bases with no gene match: 6. The CDR3 protein is CASSATGTGDQETQYF. For the CDR3, the DNA is TGCGCCAGCAGCGCGACCGGGACAGGGGACCAAGAGACCCAGTACTTC.

V usage is TRBV7-2 and J usage is TRBJ2-2, with a tentative D call TRBD1 (5 bases). The germline V gene has CDR1 SGHTA and CDR2 FQGNSA. V was shortened by 3 bases and J by 0 bases, with 8 bases between the two germline ends. The CDR3 is 15 amino acids. The CDR3 DNA is TGTGCCAGCAGCTTCACAGGTCCGAACACCGGGGAGCTGTTTTTT. Its translation: CASSFTGPNTGELFF.

This clone is a singleton in its sample. The V call is TRBV28, the J call TRBJ1-1; 9 nucleotides align to TRBD1. CDR1 MDHEN and CDR2 SYDVKM come from the germline V gene. The junction had 10 bases not matched to a gene; V was cut back by 5 bases and J by 12 bases. The CDR3 consists of 13 residues. The CDR3 is CASSTGGGLWPFF. The CDR3, as DNA: TGTGCCAGCAGTACAGGGGGCGGACTCTGGCCTTTCTTT.

DNA of the CDR3: TGTGCCAGCAGCTCCTTGAGGGCGGGAGGGAGCACAGATACGCAGTATTTT. Residues: CASSSLRAGGSTDTQYF. The V gene is TRBV5-6, the J gene TRBJ2-3, with TRBD2 matching over 9 bases. V lost 3 bases and J lost 0; bases outside the gene matches: 8. CDR3 length: 17 amino acids. CDR1 and CDR2 from the germline V gene are SGHDT and YYEEEE.

For the CDR3, the DNA is TGTGCCAGTAGTATAGTGAGGACTGGGGCCAACGTCCTGACTTTC. Translating it yields CASSIVRTGANVLTF. The chain links TRBV19 to TRBJ2-6; D remains unclear. Trimming stripped 1 base from V and 2 bases from J, with 6 bases between. CDR3 size: 15 residues. Germline V gene lookup returns CDR1 LNHDA and CDR2 SQIVND (reference sequence).

V gene TRBV7-8 combines with J gene TRBJ1-1, with D uncertain. The CDR3 has 13 residues. The V end lost 1 base, the J end lost 4 bases, and 7 bases lay between the germline ends. Germline CDR1 SGHVS, CDR2 FQNEAQ. CDR3 region: CASSLVSGTEAFF. The CDR3 DNA is TGTGCCAGCAGCTTAGTATCCGGCACTGAAGCTTTCTTT.

The chain combines TRBV28 with TRBJ1-3; D remains unclear. V was cut by 5 bases and J by 3 bases, with 17 bases left in between. The CDR3 covers 16 residues. Germline CDR1 MDHEN, CDR2 SYDVKM. The CDR3 region has the DNA TGTGCCAGCAGTCCACGACACCGCCGAGGTGGAAACACCATATATTTT. Amino acid sequence: CASSPRHRRGGNTIYF.

The rearrangement uses TRBV29-1 and TRBJ2-5, with D uncertain. There are 12 residues in the CDR3. Trimming pared 4 bases from V and 5 bases from J, leaving 11 bases between. Germline V gene lookup returns CDR1 SQVTM and CDR2 ANQGSEA. CDR3 sequence (DNA): TGCAGCGTTGTCCCCCCCCGGGAGACCCAGTACTTC. Residues: CSVVPPRETQYF.

The V and J genes are TRBV19 and TRBJ1-4; D call uncertain. The CDR3 runs to 12 residues. CDR1 and CDR2 from the germline V gene are LNHDA and SQIVND (reference sequence). The V and J ends lost 9 bases and 4 bases respectively, with 9 bases between them. CDR3: CASRDFNEKLFF. CDR3 bases: TGTGCCAGCCGGGATTTTAATGAAAAACTGTTTTTT.

The genes are TRBV10-3 and TRBJ1-1, with D hard to call. Trimming removed 0 bases from V and 6 bases from J, with 5 bases in between. CDR1 and CDR2 (germline): ENHRY, SYGVKD. The CDR3 totals 12 residues. Here the CDR3 DNA reads TGTGCCATCAGTGAGTCGGCTGCTGAAGCTTTCTTT. Translated: CAISESAAEAFF.

V gene TRBV18 combines with J gene TRBJ1-2; 12 bases fit TRBD1. This CDR3 has 14 amino acids. Looked up from germline, CDR1 is KGHSH and CDR2 is LQKENI. After removal of 3 bases from V and 12 bases from J, the junction contained 8 bases not matched to a gene. DNA for the CDR3: TGTGCCAGCTCACCCCGGGACAGGGGGCGGGTCGACACCTTC. Amino acids: CASSPRDRGRVDTF.

This chain uses TRBV14 with TRBJ1-2, with D perhaps TRBD1 (6 bases). The V gene's germline CDR1 is SGHDN and CDR2 FVKESK. V gave up 2 bases and J gave up 2 bases, with 6 bases separating them. This CDR3 contains 13 residues. This chain's CDR3 is CASSQQGNYGYTF. CDR3 bases: TGTGCCAGCAGCCAACAGGGGAACTATGGCTACACCTTC.

The genes are TRBV19 and TRBJ2-3; the D gene is possibly TRBD2 (5 bases). Germline CDR1 is LNHDA and CDR2 is SQIVND (reference sequence). The CDR3 is 14 amino acids. Trimming removed 1 base at V and 3 bases at J, with 8 bases between. In nucleotides, the CDR3 is TGTGCCAGTAGTATAGGTCGGGAAACAGATACGCAGTATTTT. Encoded protein: CASSIGRETDTQYF.

The chain carries TRBV2 and TRBJ2-1; 8 bases fit TRBD2. Germline V gene lookup returns CDR1 SNHLY and CDR2 FYNNEI. V shed 7 bases and J 4 bases; nucleotides not matched to a gene: 9. The CDR3 has 15 residues. CDR3 region: CASKFQREFYNEQFF. DNA of the CDR3: TGTGCCAGCAAATTTCAGCGGGAGTTTTACAATGAGCAGTTCTTC.

The chain recombines TRBV11-1 with TRBJ1-1; perhaps TRBD1 as D (5 bases). V lost 1 base and J 1 base, leaving 16 bases between the germline ends. This CDR3 is built from 17 residues. Germline V gene data show CDR1 as SGHAT and CDR2 as FQDESV (reference sequence). CDR3 in DNA: TGTGCCAGCAGCTTAGACCCCCGGGGGGTCGGGAACACTGAAGCTTTCTTT. Translated, it gives CASSLDPRGVGNTEAFF.

This sequence joins TRBV5-5 and TRBJ2-5; 11 nucleotides align to TRBD2. CDR1 and CDR2 from the germline V gene are SGHKS and YYEKEE (reference sequence). Losses at the gene ends were 4 bases for V and 5 bases for J; bases not matched to a gene: 10. The CDR3 is made up of 16 amino acids. CDR3: CASSPSLSGRGETQYF. The CDR3 bases are TGTGCCAGCAGCCCTTCGCTTAGCGGGAGGGGTGAGACCCAGTACTTC.

The V gene is TRBV5-1, the J gene TRBJ2-6; 11 bases agree with TRBD2. J was trimmed by 0 bases and V by 3 bases; bases with no gene match: 14. Germline CDR1 SGHRS, CDR2 YFSETQ. The CDR3 totals 21 residues. CDR3 coding DNA: TGCGCCAGCAGCTCCGAGGCGGGACTAGCGGATCTTACCTCTGGGGCCAACGTCCTGACTTTC. Protein sequence: CASSSEAGLADLTSGANVLTF.